This passage covers 15 T cell receptor beta chains from one sample sequenced in a study of CD8+CD57+ T cells in acquired aplastic anemia. Patients chosen for sequencing had CD8+CD57+ cells that had expanded, as shown by flow cytometry. TCR beta VDJ and CDR3 were profiled, and genomic DNA was the template. One entry per CDR3 protein results from TCRdb running MiXCR on the reads. The sample contains around 180,000 distinct CDR3 sequences, approximately 48% of which appear only once. Sequenced input: sorted CD4+, CD8+, or CD8+CD57+ T cells (not recorded which) from PBMCs. Source of these receptors: a human donor with aplastic anemia.

This clonotype has at least ten counts. This chain uses TRBV5-4 with TRBJ1-5, with D perhaps TRBD1 (6 bases). The ends were cut back, 4 bases at V and 1 base at J, with 9 bases in the middle. Germline lookup yields CDR1 SGHNT and CDR2 YYREEE (reference sequence). The CDR3 is made up of 14 amino acids. The CDR3 protein is CASSVQGSNQPQHF. Here the CDR3 DNA reads TGTGCCAGCAGCGTGCAGGGGAGCAATCAGCCCCAGCATTTT. Full variable domain (outside the CDR3, taken from reference TRBV5-4 and TRBJ1-5): ETGVTQSPTHLIKTRGQQVTLRCSSQSGHNTVSWYQQALGQGPQFIFQYYREEENGRGNFPPRFSGLQFPNYSSELNVNALELDDSALYLCASSVQGSNQPQHFGDGTRLSIL.

In DNA form, the CDR3 reads TGTGCCAGCAGTTACCTGGGGGGCCCGAACTCTGGAAACACCATATATTTT. Its translation is CASSYLGGPNSGNTIYF. This rearrangement joins TRBV6-5 to TRBJ1-3, with TRBD1 as a possible D gene (6 bases). The CDR3 extends over 17 amino acids. Germline V gene sequence: CDR1 MNHEY, CDR2 SVGAGI. Trimming shortened V by 2 bases and J by 0 bases, and 14 bases separated the two germline ends.

Many counts were recorded for this clonotype. The chain is built from TRBV10-2 and TRBJ2-3; possible D gene TRBD2, 6 bases. CDR3 size: 14 residues. Germline V CDR1 and CDR2: WSHSY, SAAADI. The V end was cut by 10 bases, the J end by 0 bases, with 14 bases between. CDR3 amino acids: CATETSPSTDTQYF. CDR3 nucleotides: TGCGCCACCGAGACTAGTCCTAGCACAGATACGCAGTATTTT.

This clonotype has ten or more counts. The chain is built from TRBV12-3 or TRBV12-4 and TRBJ2-2; 10 nucleotides line up with TRBD1. The junction had 7 bases not matched to a gene; V was cut back by 6 bases and J by 6 bases. The CDR3 covers 15 residues. This CDR3 reads CASRTGGEGAGELFF. CDR3 coding DNA: TGTGCCAGCAGGACAGGGGGCGAAGGGGCCGGGGAGCTGTTTTTT.

This chain joins TRBV7-3 and TRBJ2-7; no clear D. CDR1 is SGHTA and CDR2 is FQGTGA in the germline V gene. The V end lost 4 bases, the J end lost 0 bases, and 10 bases lay between the germline ends. The CDR3 has 14 amino acids. The CDR3 bases are TGTGCCAGCAGCTCCCAGGACGGCTCCTACGAGCAGTACTTC. Residues: CASSSQDGSYEQYF.

This clonotype was recorded at least ten times. V and J are TRBV6-1 and TRBJ1-5, with a weak D call TRBD1 (5 bases). CDR1 is MNHNS, CDR2 SASEGT, per germline. The CDR3 is 14 residues long. Trimming shortened V by 7 bases and J by 2 bases, and 12 bases separated the two germline ends. In DNA, the CDR3 is TGTGCCAGCATCCCGATGGGGGGCAATCAGCCCCAGCATTTT. Translated: CASIPMGGNQPQHF.

This clonotype was observed a few times. The CDR3 nucleotides are TGTGCCACCAGTGACGCCAGGGCCGCAGATACGCAGTATTTT. It translates to CATSDARAADTQYF. The V and J genes are TRBV24-1 and TRBJ2-3; TRBD1 might be the D (5 bases). Germline V gene data show CDR1 as KGHDR and CDR2 as SFDVKD. Trimming removed 4 bases at V and 4 bases at J, with 11 bases between. The CDR3 is made up of 14 amino acids.

This clonotype showed up just once. This chain links TRBV9 with TRBJ1-1; 10 bases map to TRBD1. From germline, CDR1 is SGDLS and CDR2 YYNGEE. V shed 3 bases and J 1 base; nucleotides not matched to a gene: 3. This CDR3 is 15 amino acids long. CDR3 nucleotide sequence: TGTGCCAGCAGCGAGACAGGGGGCCCGAACACTGAAGCTTTCTTT. Encoded protein: CASSETGGPNTEAFF.

The chain combines TRBV29-1 with TRBJ1-2; D unclear. This CDR3 region has 10 residues. V was cut by 4 bases and J by 8 bases, with 8 bases left in between. The germline gives CDR1 SQVTM, CDR2 ANQGSEA. CDR3 sequence (DNA): TGCAGCGTTGGGGTGGGAGGCTACACCTTC. Translation: CSVGVGGYTF.

V and J are TRBV7-9 and TRBJ2-7; the D call may be TRBD1 or TRBD2 (5 bases each). The CDR3 contains 12 residues. CDR1 is SEHNR, CDR2 FQNEAQ, per germline (reference sequence). V lost 3 bases, J lost 6 bases, and 9 bases lay in between. The CDR3 DNA sequence: TGTGCCAGCAGCTTGGGACGCTTCGAGCAGTACTTC. Translating gives CASSLGRFEQYF.

This clonotype came up a few times. The CDR3 nucleotides read TGCGCCAGCAGCTTGGCCGGGCACCCCCCCCCCTTGAACACCGGGGAGCTGTTTTTT. Its protein is CASSLAGHPPPLNTGELFF. The rearrangement uses TRBV5-1 and TRBJ2-2; no clear D. The CDR3 runs to 19 residues. The V gene lost 0 bases and the J gene lost 1 base, with 19 bases spanning the gap. Germline CDR1 is SGHRS and CDR2 is YFSETQ.

The gene calls are TRBV9 and TRBJ2-5; the match to TRBD2 covers 12 bases. Germline CDR1 and CDR2: SGDLS and YYNGEE. V was pared by 4 bases and J by 4 bases, with 2 bases of the junction left unmatched. This CDR3 is built from 14 residues. This CDR3 is CASSSLAGGETQYF. In DNA, the CDR3 is TGTGCCAGCAGCTCACTAGCGGGGGGAGAGACCCAGTACTTC.

V usage is TRBV6-1 and J usage is TRBJ2-7, with a possible D match to TRBD2 (6 bases). The CDR3 is 16 residues long. Germline-derived CDR1 and CDR2 are MNHNS and SASEGT. Trimming took 7 bases from V and 0 from J, leaving 19 bases between them. Here the CDR3 reads CASNRGWGVPSYEQYF. The DNA for the CDR3 is TGTGCCAGCAATAGGGGCTGGGGGGTACCCTCCTACGAGCAGTACTTC.

The table lists this clonotype with a few counts. The chain recombines TRBV20-1 with TRBJ1-6, with D unresolved. The germline V gene has CDR1 DFQATT and CDR2 SNEGSKA (reference sequence). This CDR3 is built from 15 residues. Trimming removed 1 base from V and 8 bases from J, with 15 bases in between. The CDR3 DNA reads TGCAGTGCTAGAGCTGCCTTATTGGACGATTCACCCCTCCACTTT. Protein product: CSARAALLDDSPLHF.

This clonotype showed up just a few times. V usage is TRBV30 and J usage is TRBJ2-7, with 8 bases lining up with TRBD2. This CDR3 contains 17 residues. CDR1 and CDR2 (germline): GTSNPN, SVGIG (reference sequence). The ends lost 2 bases at V and 0 bases at J; junction bases unmatched: 12. CDR3 amino acids: CAWSTSGGPSSSYEQYF. The CDR3 DNA reads as TGTGCCTGGAGTACTAGCGGAGGGCCCTCTAGCTCCTACGAGCAGTACTTC. Based on the CDR3 plus reference TRBV30 and TRBJ2-7, the full variable domain is SQTIHQWPATLVQPVGSPLSLECTVEGTSNPNLYWYRQAAGRGLQLLFYSVGIGQISSEVPQNLSASRPQDRQFILSSKKLLLSDSGFYLCAWSTSGGPSSSYEQYFGPGTRLTVT.